One TCR beta chain is described in this entry. Its matching antigen is unknown. The source of the sample is a study of blood T cells in healthy people across ages. Across the whole study: About one barcoded beta molecule per two T cells was the capture yield of template switching.

Study results and caveats: Naive CD4+ cells and diversity were both higher in long-lived donors than in aged donors. Age showed a roughly linear inverse relationship with TCR beta diversity per million T cells. A strong correlation was seen between TCR beta diversity and naive T cell percentage.

Germline lookup yields CDR1 SGHRS and CDR2 YFSETQ. V gave up 0 bases and J gave up 9 bases, with 10 bases separating them. The CDR3 runs to 13 residues. The second PCR ran about 6 to 12 cycles with a sample-barcoded 5' primer and J-beta primers. TCRdb analysed the 5' RACE reads with MiXCR anew, one entry per CDR3 protein. The sample carries 1.5 million to 1.8 million distinct CDR3 sequences, approximately 39% recorded once. This TCR was sampled from a woman aged 18 to 35 in good health. The specimen was blood. The chain carries TRBV5-1 and TRBJ1-5; TRBD1 might be the D (6 bases). In DNA form, the CDR3 reads TGCGCCAGCAGCTTGGAACAGGGTTGGCCCCAGCATTTT. Translating gives CASSLEQGWPQHF.